The rows below give T cell receptor beta chains drawn from one sample of a study of blood T cell repertoires in COVID-19. Sequencing was performed with immunoSEQ multiplex PCR; in TCRdb, only in-frame clones are kept and a portion is missing. Counted here are roughly 230,000 clones, just under 85% occurring once; the ten biggest clones make up approximately 6.3%. Specimen: peripheral blood. Receptor source: a woman aged 55-70 years with active or convalescent COVID-19. Both conserved end residues are part of each CDR3. D genes are given only for firm matches. Some rows mark clone size as missing; the rest say once, few, many or name a class of expanded clone.

j_call: TRBJ2-2
d_call: .
v_call: TRBV5-6
clone_size: .
cdr3_nt: TGTGCCAGCAGCTTTTCGGTCGGGGAGCTGTTTTTT
cdr3_aa: CASSFSVGELFF

j_call: TRBJ1-2
d_call: TRBD1
v_call: TRBV24-1
clone_size: .
cdr3_nt: TGTGCCACCAGTGACCCCGGGACAGGGGACAACTATGGCTACACCTTC
cdr3_aa: CATSDPGTGDNYGYTF

j_call: TRBJ1-5
d_call: TRBD1
v_call: TRBV27
clone_size: .
cdr3_nt: TGTGCCAGCAGTGCCACCGGGACAGGGCCCCAGCCCCAGCATTTT
cdr3_aa: CASSATGTGPQPQHF

j_call: TRBJ1-5
d_call: .
v_call: TRBV27
clone_size: .
cdr3_nt: TGTGCCAGCACGAGCCCGCACGGGGGGCGGTTTTTTTATAGCAATCAGCCCCAGCATTTT
cdr3_aa: CASTSPHGGRFFYSNQPQHF

j_call: TRBJ1-4
d_call: .
v_call: TRBV7-9
clone_size: .
cdr3_nt: TGTGCCAGCAGCTTAGCAACGGGAACAACTAATGAAAAACTGTTTTTT
cdr3_aa: CASSLATGTTNEKLFF

j_call: TRBJ1-1
d_call: TRBD1
v_call: TRBV19
clone_size: .
cdr3_nt: TGTGCCAGTAGTATAGGGGACAGGGAAGGAACTGAAGCTTTCTTT
cdr3_aa: CASSIGDREGTEAFF

j_call: TRBJ2-1
d_call: TRBD1
v_call: TRBV2
clone_size: .
cdr3_nt: TGTGCCAGCAGTGAAGTTTCTTCACCGGGACAGGTTTATGGCTTGGCCTACAATGAGCAGTTCTTC
cdr3_aa: CASSEVSSPGQVYGLAYNEQFF

j_call: TRBJ1-2
d_call: .
v_call: TRBV27
clone_size: few
cdr3_nt: TGTGCCAGCAGTTTATCGGCCCAGGGTATCGGAGGCTACACCTTC
cdr3_aa: CASSLSAQGIGGYTF

j_call: TRBJ1-2
d_call: .
v_call: TRBV27
clone_size: .
cdr3_nt: TGTGCCAGCAGCCACGGGACGGAGGGTGGCTACACCTTC
cdr3_aa: CASSHGTEGGYTF

j_call: TRBJ2-3
d_call: TRBD2
v_call: TRBV10-3
clone_size: .
cdr3_nt: TGTGCCATCCGGAGCGGGGACACAGATACGCAGTATTTT
cdr3_aa: CAIRSGDTDTQYF

j_call: TRBJ1-4
d_call: .
v_call: TRBV7-9
clone_size: .
cdr3_nt: TGTGCCAGCAGCTTGCAGGGGACGGCTAATGAAAAACTGTTTTTT
cdr3_aa: CASSLQGTANEKLFF

j_call: TRBJ2-1
d_call: TRBD2
v_call: TRBV7-9
clone_size: .
cdr3_nt: TGTGCCAGCAGCCCCCCTTCCAGCGGGAGAGTCAATGAGCAGTTCTTC
cdr3_aa: CASSPPSSGRVNEQFF

j_call: TRBJ2-3
d_call: TRBD1
v_call: TRBV27
clone_size: few
cdr3_nt: TGTGCCAGCAAGTCTCTCCGGGACAGGGTAGACACAGATACGCAGTATTTT
cdr3_aa: CASKSLRDRVDTDTQYF

j_call: TRBJ2-5
d_call: .
v_call: TRBV19
clone_size: once
cdr3_nt: TGTGCCAGTAGTGGGGCAACAGGGCCTCAAGAGACCCAGTACTTC
cdr3_aa: CASSGATGPQETQYF

j_call: TRBJ1-2
d_call: TRBD1
v_call: TRBV29-1
clone_size: .
cdr3_nt: TGCAGCACGGACAGGGGGGATGAAAGCTATGGCTACACCTTC
cdr3_aa: CSTDRGDESYGYTF